This T cell receptor (beta chain) is drawn from a study of blood T cell repertoires in COVID-19. Study overall: Samples taken during acute and convalescent COVID-19 were collected in the United States, Italy and Spain. Sample material is recorded as cDNA or gDNA derived from T cells, B-cell-depleted T cells, or PBMCs.

The CDR3 contains 15 residues. Germline-derived CDR1 and CDR2 are SGHDT and YYEEEE. V lost 6 bases and J lost 6; bases outside the gene matches: 9. Using immunoSEQ multiplex PCR, the repertoire was profiled, and TCRdb retains in-frame clones only, with some absent. The repertoire holds around 250,000 clones, with roughly 80% as singletons. The chain carries TRBV5-6 and TRBJ2-3; TRBD1 matches at 11 bases. This receptor was taken from a man aged 30 to 39 with acute COVID-19. Sample: PBMCs or T cells enriched from blood (not recorded which). In DNA form, the CDR3 reads TGTGCCAGCAAAGTCGGACAGGGGGCATTTGATACGCAGTATTTT. Amino acid sequence: CASKVGQGAFDTQYF.